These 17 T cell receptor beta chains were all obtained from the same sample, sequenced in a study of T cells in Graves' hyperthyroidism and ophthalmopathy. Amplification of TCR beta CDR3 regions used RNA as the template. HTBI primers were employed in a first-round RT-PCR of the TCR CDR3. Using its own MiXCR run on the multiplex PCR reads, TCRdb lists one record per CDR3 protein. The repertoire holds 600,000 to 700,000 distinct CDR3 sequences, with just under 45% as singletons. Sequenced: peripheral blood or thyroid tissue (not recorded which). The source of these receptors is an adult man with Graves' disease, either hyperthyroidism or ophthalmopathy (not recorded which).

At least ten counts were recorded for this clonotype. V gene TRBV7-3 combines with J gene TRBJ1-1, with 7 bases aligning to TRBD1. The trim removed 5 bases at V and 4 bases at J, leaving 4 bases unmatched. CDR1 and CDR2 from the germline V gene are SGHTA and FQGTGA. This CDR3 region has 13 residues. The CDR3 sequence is CASSRQGVTEAFF. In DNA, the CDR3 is TGTGCCAGCAGCCGCCAGGGGGTCACTGAAGCTTTCTTT.

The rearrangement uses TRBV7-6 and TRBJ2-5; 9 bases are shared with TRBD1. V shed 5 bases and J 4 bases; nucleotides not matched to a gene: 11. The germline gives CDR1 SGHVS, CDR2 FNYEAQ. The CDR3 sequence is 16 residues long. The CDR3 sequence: CASSTSRDRVRETQYF. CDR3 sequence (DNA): TGTGCCAGCAGCACAAGTCGGGACAGGGTTCGAGAGACCCAGTACTTC.

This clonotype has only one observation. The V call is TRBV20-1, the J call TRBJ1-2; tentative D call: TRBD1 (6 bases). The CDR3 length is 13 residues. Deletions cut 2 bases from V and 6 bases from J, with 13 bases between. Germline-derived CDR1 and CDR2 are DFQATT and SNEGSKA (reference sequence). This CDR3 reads CSARQQGQDGYTF. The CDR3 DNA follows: TGCAGTGCTAGACAACAGGGTCAGGATGGCTACACCTTC.

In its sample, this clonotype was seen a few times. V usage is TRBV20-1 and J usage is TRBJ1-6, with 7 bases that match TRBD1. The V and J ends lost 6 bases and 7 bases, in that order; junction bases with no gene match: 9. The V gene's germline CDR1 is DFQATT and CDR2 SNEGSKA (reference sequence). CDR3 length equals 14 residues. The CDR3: CSAKTGTGNSPLHF. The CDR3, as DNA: TGCAGTGCAAAGACAGGGACTGGAAATTCACCCCTCCACTTT.

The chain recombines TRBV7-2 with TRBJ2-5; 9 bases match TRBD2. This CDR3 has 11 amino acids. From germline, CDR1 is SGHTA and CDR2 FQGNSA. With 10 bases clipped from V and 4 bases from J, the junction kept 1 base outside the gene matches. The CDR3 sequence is CATTSGETQYF. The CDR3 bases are TGTGCCACGACTAGCGGAGAGACCCAGTACTTC.

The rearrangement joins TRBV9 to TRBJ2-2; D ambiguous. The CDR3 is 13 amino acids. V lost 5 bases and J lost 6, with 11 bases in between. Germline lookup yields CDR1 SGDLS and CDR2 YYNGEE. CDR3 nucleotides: TGTGCCAGCAGATTGCATGGGGCCGGGGAGCTGTTTTTT. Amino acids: CASRLHGAGELFF.

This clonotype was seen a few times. The CDR3 DNA is TGTGCCAGCAGCTCCGGGACAGGGGAACAGCCCCAGCATTTT. This gives the protein CASSSGTGEQPQHF. The V and J genes are TRBV7-9 and TRBJ1-5; 10 positions match TRBD1. V dropped 4 bases and J dropped 7; count of bases not matched to a gene: 4. The V gene's germline CDR1 is SEHNR and CDR2 FQNEAQ (reference sequence). This CDR3 is 14 amino acids long.

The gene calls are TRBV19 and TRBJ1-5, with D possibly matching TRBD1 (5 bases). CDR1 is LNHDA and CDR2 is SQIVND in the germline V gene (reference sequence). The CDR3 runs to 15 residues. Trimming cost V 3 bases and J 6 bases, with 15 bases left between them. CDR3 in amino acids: CASSMERGVGQPQHF. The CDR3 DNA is TGTGCCAGTAGTATGGAGAGGGGCGTCGGTCAGCCCCAGCATTTT.

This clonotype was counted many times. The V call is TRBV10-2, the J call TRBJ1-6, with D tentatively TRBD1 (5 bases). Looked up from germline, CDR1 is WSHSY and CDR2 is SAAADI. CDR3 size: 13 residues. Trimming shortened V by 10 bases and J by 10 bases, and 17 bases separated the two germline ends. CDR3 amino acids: CATRPQGQSPLHF. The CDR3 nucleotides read TGCGCCACCCGCCCCCAGGGCCAGTCACCCCTCCACTTT.

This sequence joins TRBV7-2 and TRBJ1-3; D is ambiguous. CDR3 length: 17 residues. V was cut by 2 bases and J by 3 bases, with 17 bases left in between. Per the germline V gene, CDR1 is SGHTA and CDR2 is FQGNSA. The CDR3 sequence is CASSLFFVGVGGNTIYF. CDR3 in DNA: TGTGCCAGCAGCTTATTTTTCGTGGGTGTCGGTGGAAACACCATATATTTT. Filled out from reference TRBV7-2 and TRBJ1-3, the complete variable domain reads GAGVSQSPSNKVTEKGKDVELRCDPISGHTALYWYRQSLGQGLEFLIYFQGNSAPDKSGLPSDRFSAERTGGSVSTLTIQRTQQEDSAVYLCASSLFFVGVGGNTIYFGEGSWLTVV.

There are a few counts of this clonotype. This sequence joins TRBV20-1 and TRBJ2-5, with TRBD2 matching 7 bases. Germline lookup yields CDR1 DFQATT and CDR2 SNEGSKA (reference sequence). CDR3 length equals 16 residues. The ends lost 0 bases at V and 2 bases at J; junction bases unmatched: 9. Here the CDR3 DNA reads TGCAGTGCTAGAGAACCGCGAGCGGGGTTACAAGAGACCCAGTACTTC. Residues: CSAREPRAGLQETQYF.

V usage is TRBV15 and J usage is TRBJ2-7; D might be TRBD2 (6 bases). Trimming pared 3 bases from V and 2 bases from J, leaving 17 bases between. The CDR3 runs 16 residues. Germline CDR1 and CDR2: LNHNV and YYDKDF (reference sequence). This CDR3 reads CATSSAGTLPPYEQYF. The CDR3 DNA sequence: TGTGCCACCAGCAGTGCCGGGACTCTACCTCCCTACGAGCAGTACTTC.

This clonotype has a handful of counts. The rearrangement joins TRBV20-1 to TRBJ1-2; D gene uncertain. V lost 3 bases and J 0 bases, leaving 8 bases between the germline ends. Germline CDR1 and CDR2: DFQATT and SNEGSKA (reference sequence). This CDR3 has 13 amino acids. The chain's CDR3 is CSASDRSNYGYTF. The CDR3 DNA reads TGCAGTGCTAGTGATAGATCTAACTATGGCTACACCTTC.

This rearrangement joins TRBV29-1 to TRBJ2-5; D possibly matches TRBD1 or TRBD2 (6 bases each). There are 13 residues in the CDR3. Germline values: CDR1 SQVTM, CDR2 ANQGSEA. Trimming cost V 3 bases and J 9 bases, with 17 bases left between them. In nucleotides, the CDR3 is TGCAGCGTTGAGTCCGGGGGCCGGAGGGCCCAGTACTTC. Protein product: CSVESGGRRAQYF. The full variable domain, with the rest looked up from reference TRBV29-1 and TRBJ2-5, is SAVISQKPSRDICQRGTSLTIQCQVDSQVTMMFWYRQQPGQSLTLIATANQGSEATYESGFVIDKFPISRPNLTFSTLTVSNMSPEDSSIYLCSVESGGRRAQYFGPGTRLLVL.

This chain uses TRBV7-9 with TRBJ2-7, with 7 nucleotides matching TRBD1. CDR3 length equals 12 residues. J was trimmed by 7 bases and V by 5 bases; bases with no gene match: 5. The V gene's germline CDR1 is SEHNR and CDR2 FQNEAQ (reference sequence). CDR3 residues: CASSPLGQEQYF. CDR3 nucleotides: TGTGCCAGCAGCCCCTTGGGACAGGAGCAGTACTTC.

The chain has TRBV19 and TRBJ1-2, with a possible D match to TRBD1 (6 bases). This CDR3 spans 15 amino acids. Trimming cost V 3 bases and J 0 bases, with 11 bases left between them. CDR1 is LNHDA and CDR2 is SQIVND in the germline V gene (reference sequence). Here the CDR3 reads CASSIPTGTNYGYTF. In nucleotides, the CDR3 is TGTGCCAGTAGTATCCCGACAGGTACTAACTATGGCTACACCTTC. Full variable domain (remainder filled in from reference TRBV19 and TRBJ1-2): DGGITQSPKYLFRKEGQNVTLSCEQNLNHDAMYWYRQDPGQGLRLIYYSQIVNDFQKGDIAEGYSVSREKKESFPLTVTSAQKNPTAFYLCASSIPTGTNYGYTFGSGTRLTVV.

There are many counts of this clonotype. Here the CDR3 DNA reads TGTGCCAGCAGCTTAGGGCCCGGGACATCTAACTATGGCTACACCTTC. Protein: CASSLGPGTSNYGYTF. This chain connects TRBV7-2 to TRBJ1-2; a weak D match, TRBD1 (6 bases). The CDR3 totals 16 residues. Germline values: CDR1 SGHTA, CDR2 FQGNSA. Trimming removed 1 base from V and 0 bases from J, with 12 bases in between.